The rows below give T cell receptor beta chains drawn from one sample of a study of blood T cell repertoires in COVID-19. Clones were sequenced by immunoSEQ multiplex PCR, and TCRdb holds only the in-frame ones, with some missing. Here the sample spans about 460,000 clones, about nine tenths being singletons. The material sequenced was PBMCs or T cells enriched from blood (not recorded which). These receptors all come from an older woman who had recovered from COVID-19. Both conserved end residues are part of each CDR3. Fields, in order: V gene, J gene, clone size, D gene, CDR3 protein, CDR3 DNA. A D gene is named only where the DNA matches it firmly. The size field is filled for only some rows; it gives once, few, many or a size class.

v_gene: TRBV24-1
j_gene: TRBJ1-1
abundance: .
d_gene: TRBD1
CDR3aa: CATSDSLGTDTEAFF
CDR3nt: TGTGCCACCAGTGATTCCCTTGGGACAGACACTGAAGCTTTCTTT

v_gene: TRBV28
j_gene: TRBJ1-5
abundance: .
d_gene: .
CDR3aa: CAIRGGAGNQPQHF
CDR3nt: TGTGCCATCAGAGGGGGGGCTGGGAATCAGCCCCAGCATTTT

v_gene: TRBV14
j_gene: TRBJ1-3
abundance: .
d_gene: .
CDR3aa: CASSQGRTSGNTIYF
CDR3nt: TGTGCCAGCAGCCAGGGCAGAACCTCTGGAAACACCATATATTTT

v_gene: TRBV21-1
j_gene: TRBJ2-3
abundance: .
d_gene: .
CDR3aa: CASSLQPGLAGTDTQYF
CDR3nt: TGTGCCAGCAGCCTACAGCCGGGACTAGCGGGGACCGATACGCAGTATTTT

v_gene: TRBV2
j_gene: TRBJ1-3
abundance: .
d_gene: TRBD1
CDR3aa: CASRDKGRTGAGNTIYF
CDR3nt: TGTGCCAGCAGAGATAAAGGGCGGACAGGGGCTGGAAACACCATATATTTT

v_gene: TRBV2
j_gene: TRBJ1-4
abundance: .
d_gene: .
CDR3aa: CASSELGSNEKLFF
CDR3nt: TGTGCCAGCAGTGAATTGGGCAGCAATGAAAAACTGTTTTTT

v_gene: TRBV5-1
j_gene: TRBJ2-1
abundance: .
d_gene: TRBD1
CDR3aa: CASGQGDNEQFF
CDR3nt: TGCGCCAGCGGACAGGGAGACAATGAGCAGTTCTTC

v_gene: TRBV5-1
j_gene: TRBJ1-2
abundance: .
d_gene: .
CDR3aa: CASSQNYLALRGDGYTF
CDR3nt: TGCGCCAGCAGTCAAAATTACCTAGCCTTACGCGGGGATGGCTACACCTTC

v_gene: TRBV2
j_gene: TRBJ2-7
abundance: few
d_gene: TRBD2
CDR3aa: CASLPAGLAYEQYF
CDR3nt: TGTGCCAGCCTTCCTGCGGGACTAGCCTACGAGCAGTACTTC

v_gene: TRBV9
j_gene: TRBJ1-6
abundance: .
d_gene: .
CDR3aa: CASSVGGGGSPLHF
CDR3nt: TGTGCCAGCAGCGTAGGGGGGGGCGGTTCACCCCTCCACTTT

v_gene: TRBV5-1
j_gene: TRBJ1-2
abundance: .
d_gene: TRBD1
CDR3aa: CASSPTGANYGYTF
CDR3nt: TGCGCCAGCAGCCCGACAGGGGCTAACTATGGCTACACCTTC

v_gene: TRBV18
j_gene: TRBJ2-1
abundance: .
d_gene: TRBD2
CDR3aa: CASSRASGDEQFF
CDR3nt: TGTGCCAGCTCAAGGGCTAGCGGAGATGAGCAGTTCTTC

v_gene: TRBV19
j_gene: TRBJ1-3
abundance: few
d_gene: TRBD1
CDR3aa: CASRTAGTGGSGNTIYF
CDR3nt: TGTGCCAGTAGAACCGCCGGGACAGGGGGTAGTGGAAACACCATATATTTT

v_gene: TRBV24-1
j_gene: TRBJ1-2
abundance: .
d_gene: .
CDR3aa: CATSDSRTSGYTF
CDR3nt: TGTGCCACCAGTGACTCCCGGACAAGTGGCTACACCTTC

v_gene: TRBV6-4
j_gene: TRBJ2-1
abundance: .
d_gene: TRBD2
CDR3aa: CASSDSGGAVHNEQFF
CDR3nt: TGTGCCAGCAGTGACAGCGGGGGGGCCGTTCACAATGAGCAGTTCTTC

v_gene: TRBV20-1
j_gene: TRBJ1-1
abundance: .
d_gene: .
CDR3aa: CSASLQDTEAFF
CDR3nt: TGCAGTGCTAGTCTCCAGGACACTGAAGCTTTCTTT

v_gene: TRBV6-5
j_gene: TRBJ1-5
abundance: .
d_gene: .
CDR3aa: CASSPLTGSNQPQHF
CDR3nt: TGTGCCAGCAGCCCCCTGACAGGTAGCAATCAGCCCCAGCATTTT

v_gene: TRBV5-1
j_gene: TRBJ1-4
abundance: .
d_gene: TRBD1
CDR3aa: CASSLGRTGQTTNEKLFF
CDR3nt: TGCGCCAGCAGCTTGGGGAGGACAGGGCAAACAACTAATGAAAAACTGTTTTTT

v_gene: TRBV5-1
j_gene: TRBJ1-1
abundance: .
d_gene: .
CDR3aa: CASSSDIGDTEAFF
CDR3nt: TGCGCCAGCAGCTCTGACATAGGGGACACTGAAGCTTTCTTT

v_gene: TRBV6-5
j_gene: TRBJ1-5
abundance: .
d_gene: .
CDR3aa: CASTRGGSGPQHF
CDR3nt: TGTGCCAGCACACGGGGGGGCAGCGGGCCCCAGCATTTT

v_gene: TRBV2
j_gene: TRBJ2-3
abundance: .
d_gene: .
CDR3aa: CASTWGGRGGTDTQYF
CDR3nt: TGTGCCAGCACCTGGGGGGGGCGAGGTGGCACAGATACGCAGTATTTT

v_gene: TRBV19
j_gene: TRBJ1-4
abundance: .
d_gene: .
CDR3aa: CASRAGTPNEKLFF
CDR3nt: TGTGCCAGTAGGGCTGGGACACCCAATGAAAAACTGTTTTTT

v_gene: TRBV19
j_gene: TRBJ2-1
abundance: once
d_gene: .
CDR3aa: CASGLRSSYNEQFF
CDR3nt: TGTGCCAGTGGCCTTAGGAGCTCCTACAATGAGCAGTTCTTC

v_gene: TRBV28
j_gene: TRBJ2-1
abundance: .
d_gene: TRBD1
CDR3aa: CASSTNTGGSYNEQFF
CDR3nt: TGTGCCAGCAGTACGAACACAGGGGGCTCCTACAATGAGCAGTTCTTC

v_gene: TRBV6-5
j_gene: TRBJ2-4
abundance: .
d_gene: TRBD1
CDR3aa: CATSGGNIQYF
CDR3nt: TGTGCCACCTCAGGGGGAAACATTCAGTACTTC